This TCR beta chain derives from a study of patients and donors after allogeneic stem cell transplantation. V dropped 2 bases and J dropped 2; count of bases not matched to a gene: 3. The CDR3 has 14 residues. Looked up from germline, CDR1 is LGHDT and CDR2 is YNNKEL (reference sequence). TCRdb reanalysed the RT-PCR reads using MiXCR and keeps one entry per CDR3 protein. This table has 200,000 to 250,000 distinct CDR3 sequences, 12% to 15% appearing once. This clonotype occurred many times. The V call is TRBV3-1, the J call TRBJ2-7; TRBD2 matches at 7 bases. Input material: blood, either unsorted or a sorted T cell fraction (not recorded which). The source is a human donor who was either an allogeneic HSCT recipient or a stem cell or donor lymphocyte infusion donor (not recorded which). It is not recorded whose cells these are; they may come from a transplant donor. The CDR3 loop reads CASSQPGTTYEQYF. The CDR3 region has the DNA TGTGCCAGCAGCCAACCCGGGACTACCTACGAGCAGTACTTC.